One and the same sample provided the 5 T cell receptor beta chains below, sequenced in a study of technical replicates of blood from several donors. Assay: immunoSEQ multiplex PCR; the TCRdb copy retains only in-frame clones and omits some. Among approximately 81,000 clones listed, approximately 96% were seen once. Sequencing input: T cells isolated from PBMCs. These receptors all stem from a human donor in good health.

V is TRBV6-6 and J is TRBJ1-2, with TRBD1 matching 11 bases. The CDR3 is made up of 16 amino acids. From germline, CDR1 is MNHNY and CDR2 SVGAGI (reference sequence). Germline trimming cut 0 bases from V and 4 bases from J; bases unmatched to any gene: 4. Here the CDR3 reads CASSYSRDRGFYGYTF. The DNA of the CDR3 is TGTGCCAGCAGTTACTCGCGGGACAGGGGGTTCTATGGCTACACCTTC.

This chain uses TRBV5-1 with TRBJ2-3; possibly TRBD2 for D (5 bases). V was pared by 3 bases and J by 2 bases, with 10 bases between. The CDR3 has 14 amino acids. The germline CDR1 and CDR2 sequences are SGHRS and YFSETQ. CDR3 bases: TGCGCCAGCAGCTGGAGGCCCAACACAGATACGCAGTATTTT. Its translation is CASSWRPNTDTQYF.

The table lists this clone with a count of one. The chain employs TRBV5-6 and TRBJ2-7, with 9 bases lining up with TRBD2. Trimming cost V 2 bases and J 4 bases; bases outside gene matches: 10. Germline V gene sequence: CDR1 SGHDT, CDR2 YYEEEE. The CDR3 extends over 16 amino acids. CDR3 sequence (DNA): TGTGCCAGCAGCTTCCCAGCGGGGGGCCGAGGGTACGAGCAGTACTTC. Translation gives CASSFPAGGRGYEQYF.

This clone was observed a few times. The J gene is TRBJ2-1, the V gene TRBV5-1, with 15 bases matching TRBD2. Looked up from germline, CDR1 is SGHRS and CDR2 is YFSETQ. CDR3 size: 16 residues. The V segment lost 3 bases and the J segment 6 bases; nucleotides outside the gene matches: 4. The CDR3 reads CASSWTSGRATNEQFF. The CDR3 nucleotides are TGCGCCAGCAGCTGGACTAGCGGGAGGGCAACCAATGAGCAGTTCTTC.

The chain uses TRBV5-1 and TRBJ2-7; 9 nucleotides align to TRBD2. Losses at the gene ends were 0 bases for V and 4 bases for J; bases not matched to a gene: 5. CDR1 and CDR2 from the germline V gene are SGHRS and YFSETQ. The CDR3 is 15 amino acids. CDR3 bases: TGCGCCAGCAGCTTGGAGGGCGGGAGGGCATACGAGCAGTACTTC. Translation: CASSLEGGRAYEQYF.